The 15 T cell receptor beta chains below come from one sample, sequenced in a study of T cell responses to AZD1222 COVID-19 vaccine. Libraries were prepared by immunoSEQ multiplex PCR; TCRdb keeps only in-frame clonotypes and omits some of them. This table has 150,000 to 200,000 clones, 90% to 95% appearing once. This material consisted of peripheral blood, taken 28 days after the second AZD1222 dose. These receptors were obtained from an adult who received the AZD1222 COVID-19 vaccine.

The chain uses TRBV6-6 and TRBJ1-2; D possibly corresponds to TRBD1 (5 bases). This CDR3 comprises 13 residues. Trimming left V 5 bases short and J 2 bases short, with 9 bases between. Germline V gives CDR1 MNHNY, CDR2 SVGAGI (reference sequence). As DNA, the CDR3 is TGTGCCAGCAGTCGACAGTCGAACTATGGCTACACCTTC. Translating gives CASSRQSNYGYTF.

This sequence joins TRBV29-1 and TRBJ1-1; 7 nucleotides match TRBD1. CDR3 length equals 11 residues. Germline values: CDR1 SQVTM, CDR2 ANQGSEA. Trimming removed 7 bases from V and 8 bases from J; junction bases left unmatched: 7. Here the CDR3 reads CSAATGPEAFF. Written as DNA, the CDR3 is TGCAGCGCTGCGACAGGGCCCGAAGCTTTCTTT.

The CDR3 coding sequence is TGCGCCAGCAGCCAAGATTCCACCCGGGGGGCGACTGAAGCTTTCTTT. It encodes CASSQDSTRGATEAFF. This chain connects TRBV4-3 to TRBJ1-1; a weak D match, TRBD1 (6 bases). The CDR3 is 16 amino acids. The ends were cut back, 0 bases at V and 5 bases at J, with 16 bases in the middle. CDR1 and CDR2 from the germline V gene are LGHNA and YSLEER.

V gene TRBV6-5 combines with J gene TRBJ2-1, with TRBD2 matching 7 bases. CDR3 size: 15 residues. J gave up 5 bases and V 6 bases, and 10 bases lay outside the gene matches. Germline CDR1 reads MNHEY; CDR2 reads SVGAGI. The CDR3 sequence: CASSHTWGRDNEQFF. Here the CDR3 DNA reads TGTGCCAGCAGCCACACATGGGGGAGGGACAATGAGCAGTTCTTC.

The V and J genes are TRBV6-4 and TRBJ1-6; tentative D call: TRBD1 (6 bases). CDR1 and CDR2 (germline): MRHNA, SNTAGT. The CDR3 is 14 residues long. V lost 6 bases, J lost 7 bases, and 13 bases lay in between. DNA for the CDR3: TGTGCCAGCAGCTCGAGGGGGGGAAATTCACCCCTCCACTTT. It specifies CASSSRGGNSPLHF.

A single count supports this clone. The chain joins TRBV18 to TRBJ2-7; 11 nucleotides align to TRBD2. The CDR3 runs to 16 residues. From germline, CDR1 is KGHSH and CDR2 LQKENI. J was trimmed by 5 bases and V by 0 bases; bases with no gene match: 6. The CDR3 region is CASSPPSSGRSHEQYF. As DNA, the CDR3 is TGTGCCAGCTCACCACCCTCTAGCGGGAGGTCACACGAGCAGTACTTC. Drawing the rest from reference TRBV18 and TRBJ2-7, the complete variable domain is NAGVMQNPRHLVRRRGQEARLRCSPMKGHSHVYWYRQLPEEGLKFMVYLQKENIIDESGMPKERFSAEFPKEGPSILRIQQVVRGDSAAYFCASSPPSSGRSHEQYFGPGTRLTVT.

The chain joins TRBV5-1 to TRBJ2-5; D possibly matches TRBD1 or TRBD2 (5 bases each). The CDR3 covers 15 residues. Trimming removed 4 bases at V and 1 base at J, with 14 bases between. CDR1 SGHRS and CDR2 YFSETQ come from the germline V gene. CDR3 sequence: CASSPGYGTQETQYF. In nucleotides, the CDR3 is TGCGCCAGCAGCCCCGGTTATGGGACCCAAGAGACCCAGTACTTC. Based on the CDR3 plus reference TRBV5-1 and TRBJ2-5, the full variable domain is KAGVTQTPRYLIKTRGQQVTLSCSPISGHRSVSWYQQTPGQGLQFLFEYFSETQRNKGNFPGRFSGRQFSNSRSEMNVSTLELGDSALYLCASSPGYGTQETQYFGPGTRLLVL.

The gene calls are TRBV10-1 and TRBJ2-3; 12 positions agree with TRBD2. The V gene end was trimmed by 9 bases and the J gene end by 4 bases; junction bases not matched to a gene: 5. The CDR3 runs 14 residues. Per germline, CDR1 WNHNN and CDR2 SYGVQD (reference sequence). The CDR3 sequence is CASRLAGEADTQYF. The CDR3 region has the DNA TGCGCCAGTAGACTAGCGGGAGAAGCAGATACGCAGTATTTT.

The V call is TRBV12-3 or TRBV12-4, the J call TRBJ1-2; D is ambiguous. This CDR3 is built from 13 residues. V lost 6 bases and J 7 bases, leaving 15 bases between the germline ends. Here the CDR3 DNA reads TGTGCCAGCAGCCCCTTTCTTGCGGGTGGCTACACCTTC. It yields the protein CASSPFLAGGYTF.

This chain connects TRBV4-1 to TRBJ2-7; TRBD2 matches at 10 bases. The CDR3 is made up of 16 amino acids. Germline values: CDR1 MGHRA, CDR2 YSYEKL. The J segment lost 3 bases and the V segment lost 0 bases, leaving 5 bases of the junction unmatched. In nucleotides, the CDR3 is TGCGCCAGCAGCCAAGATCTAGCGGGAGCGGGCTACGAGCAGTACTTC. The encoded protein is CASSQDLAGAGYEQYF.

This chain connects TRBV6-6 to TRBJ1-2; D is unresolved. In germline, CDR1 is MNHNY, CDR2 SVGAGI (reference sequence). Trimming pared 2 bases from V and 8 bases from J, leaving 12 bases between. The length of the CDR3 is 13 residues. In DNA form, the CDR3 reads TGTGCCAGCAGTTACGGGGTCGGAGAAGGCTACACCTTC. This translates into CASSYGVGEGYTF.

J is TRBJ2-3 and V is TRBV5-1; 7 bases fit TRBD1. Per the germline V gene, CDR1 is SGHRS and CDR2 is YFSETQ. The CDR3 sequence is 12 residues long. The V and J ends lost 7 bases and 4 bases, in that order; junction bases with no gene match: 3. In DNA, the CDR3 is TGCGCCAGCGGAAGGGGGCCAGATACGCAGTATTTT. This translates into CASGRGPDTQYF.

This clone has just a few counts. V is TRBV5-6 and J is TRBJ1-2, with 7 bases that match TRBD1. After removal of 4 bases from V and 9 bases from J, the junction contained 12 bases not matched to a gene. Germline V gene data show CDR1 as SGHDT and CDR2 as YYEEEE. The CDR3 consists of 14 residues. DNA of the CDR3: TGTGCCAGCAGCCTGACAGGGACCTCCCTGAGCTACACCTTC. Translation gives CASSLTGTSLSYTF.

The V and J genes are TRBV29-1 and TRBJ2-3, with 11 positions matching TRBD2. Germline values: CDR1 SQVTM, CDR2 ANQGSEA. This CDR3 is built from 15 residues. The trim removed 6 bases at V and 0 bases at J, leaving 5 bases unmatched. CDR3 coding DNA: TGCAGCGTCAAGGGACTAGCGGAGAGCACAGATACGCAGTATTTT. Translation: CSVKGLAESTDTQYF.

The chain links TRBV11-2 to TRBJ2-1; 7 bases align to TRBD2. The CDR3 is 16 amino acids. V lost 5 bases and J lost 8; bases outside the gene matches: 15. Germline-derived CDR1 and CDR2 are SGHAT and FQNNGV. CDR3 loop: CASSPSTSLRNYEQFF. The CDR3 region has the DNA TGTGCCAGCAGCCCGTCGACTAGCCTTAGGAATTATGAGCAGTTCTTC.